One and the same sample provided the 8 T cell receptor beta chains below, sequenced in a study of CD8 T cells in ankylosing spondylitis. TCRdb reanalysed the 5' RACE reads using MiXCR and keeps one entry per CDR3 protein. The sample contains approximately 350,000 distinct CDR3 sequences, approximately 22% of which appear only once. Input material: blood, either unsorted or a sorted T cell fraction (not recorded which). The receptors shown here come from a male donor with ankylosing spondylitis or in good health (not recorded which).

In this sample, this clonotype turned up a few times. The rearrangement links TRBV5-7 to TRBJ2-5; perhaps TRBD2 as D (5 bases). TRBV5-7 is known as an ORF, though its function is uncertain. V lost 0 bases to trimming and J lost 3 bases, with 6 bases between them. The CDR3 length is 13 residues. This CDR3 is CASSLAGKETQYF. Here the CDR3 DNA reads TGTGCCAGCAGCTTGGCCGGGAAAGAGACCCAGTACTTC.

The chain joins TRBV2 to TRBJ1-1; 7 positions match TRBD1. V gave up 2 bases and J gave up 1 base; unmatched junction bases: 7. The germline V gene has CDR1 SNHLY and CDR2 FYNNEI. The CDR3 loop spans 16 amino acids. The CDR3 region has the DNA TGTGCCAGCAGTGAACCCGAGGCAGGGGGGAACACTGAAGCTTTCTTT. Protein: CASSEPEAGGNTEAFF.

This sequence joins TRBV7-9 and TRBJ2-1, with 11 bases matching TRBD2. This CDR3 contains 17 residues. Per germline, CDR1 SEHNR and CDR2 FQNEAQ (reference sequence). Trimming took 5 bases from V and 1 from J; bases not matched to a gene: 7. The CDR3 DNA reads TGTGCCAGCAGCGTAATAACTAGCGGGGGTTCCTACAATGAGCAGTTCTTC. Translating it yields CASSVITSGGSYNEQFF.

The sample holds a few counts of this clonotype. V and J are TRBV20-1 and TRBJ2-5, with unresolved D. In germline, CDR1 is DFQATT, CDR2 SNEGSKA (reference sequence). CDR3 length: 14 amino acids. Trimming took off 5 bases at V and 4 bases at J, with 17 bases between the two ends. The CDR3: CSAQPREKGETQYF. The DNA for the CDR3 is TGCAGTGCTCAGCCCAGAGAGAAGGGAGAGACCCAGTACTTC.

This sequence joins TRBV7-3 and TRBJ2-7; weak D call: TRBD2 (6 bases). The CDR3 length is 13 residues. The V gene's germline CDR1 is SGHTA and CDR2 FQGTGA. Trimming shortened V by 6 bases and J by 3 bases, and 12 bases separated the two germline ends. CDR3 sequence reads: CASRSSGDYEQYF. CDR3 DNA sequence: TGTGCCAGCAGATCCTCGGGGGACTACGAGCAGTACTTC.

A single count supports this clonotype. The chain joins TRBV4-1 to TRBJ1-2; D not resolved. V lost 4 bases and J 4 bases, leaving 16 bases between the germline ends. From germline, CDR1 is MGHRA and CDR2 YSYEKL. The CDR3 length is 15 residues. The CDR3 region is CASSPISGSGYGYTF. CDR3 DNA sequence: TGCGCCAGCAGCCCGATCTCGGGGAGTGGCTATGGCTACACCTTC.

The V call is TRBV4-2, the J call TRBJ2-7; possibly TRBD1 or TRBD2 for D (5 bases each). The CDR3 has 12 amino acids. Between the trimmed V and J ends, which lost 4 bases and 7 bases, there was a span of 11 bases. Germline CDR1 is LGHNA and CDR2 is YNFKEQ. The CDR3 sequence is CASSPGTSEQYF. The CDR3, as DNA: TGTGCCAGCAGCCCGGGGACGAGTGAGCAGTACTTC.

This clonotype was observed a few times. The V and J genes are TRBV29-1 and TRBJ2-1; possibly TRBD2 for D (6 bases). V lost 3 bases, J lost 2 bases, and 17 bases lay in between. CDR1 is SQVTM and CDR2 is ANQGSEA in the germline V gene. The CDR3 is made up of 16 amino acids. CDR3 DNA: TGCAGCGTTGATCGGGCGGGGACCCCGACCTACAATGAGCAGTTCTTC. Protein sequence: CSVDRAGTPTYNEQFF.